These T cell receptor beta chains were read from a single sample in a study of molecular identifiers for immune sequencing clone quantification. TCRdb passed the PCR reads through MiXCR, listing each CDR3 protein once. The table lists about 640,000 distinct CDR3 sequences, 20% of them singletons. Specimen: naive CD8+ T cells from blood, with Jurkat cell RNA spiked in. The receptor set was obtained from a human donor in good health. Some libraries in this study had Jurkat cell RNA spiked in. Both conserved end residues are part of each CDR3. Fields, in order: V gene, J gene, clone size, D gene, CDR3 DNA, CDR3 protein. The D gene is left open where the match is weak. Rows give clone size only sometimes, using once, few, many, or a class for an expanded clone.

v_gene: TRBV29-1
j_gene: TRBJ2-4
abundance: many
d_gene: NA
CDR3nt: TGCAGCGTCACGGACAATACCAAAAACATTCAGTACTTC
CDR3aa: CSVTDNTKNIQYF

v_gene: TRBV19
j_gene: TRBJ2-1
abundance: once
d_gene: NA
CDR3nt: TGTGCCAGTCGTGTGGGATTCGGTGAGCAGTTCTTC
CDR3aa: CASRVGFGEQFF

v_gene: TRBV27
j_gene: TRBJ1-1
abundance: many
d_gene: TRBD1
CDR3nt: TGTGCCAGCAGACCACAGGGGGGCACTGAAGCTTTCTTT
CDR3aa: CASRPQGGTEAFF

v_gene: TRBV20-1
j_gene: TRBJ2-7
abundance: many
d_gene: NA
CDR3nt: TGCAGTGCTAGAGATCAGAGTCTTGCCTACGAGCAGTACTTC
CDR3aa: CSARDQSLAYEQYF

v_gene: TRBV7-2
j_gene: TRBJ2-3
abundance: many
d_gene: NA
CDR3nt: TGTGCCAGCAGCCCAGGGGTAGTAGCGGCAGATACGCAGTATTTT
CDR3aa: CASSPGVVAADTQYF

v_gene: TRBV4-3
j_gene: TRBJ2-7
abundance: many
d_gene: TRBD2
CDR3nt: TGCGCCAGCAGCCAGGGGACTAGCGACTCCTACGAGCAGTACTTC
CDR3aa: CASSQGTSDSYEQYF

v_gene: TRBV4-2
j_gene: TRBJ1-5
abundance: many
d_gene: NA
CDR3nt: TGTGCCAGCAGCCAAGCCGAGGACAGCAATCAGCCCCAGCATTTT
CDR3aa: CASSQAEDSNQPQHF

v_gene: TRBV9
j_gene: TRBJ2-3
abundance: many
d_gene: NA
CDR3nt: TGTGCCAGCGGCAACCCACATACGCAGTATTTT
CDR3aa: CASGNPHTQYF

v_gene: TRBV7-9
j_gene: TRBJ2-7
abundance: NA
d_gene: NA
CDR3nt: TGTGCCAGCAGCGACCTTGCGGAGGAGCAGTACTTC
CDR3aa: CASSDLAEEQYF

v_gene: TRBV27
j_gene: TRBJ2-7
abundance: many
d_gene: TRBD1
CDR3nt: TGTGCCAGCAGTTATACAGGGGGTGTGCTTTTCTTC
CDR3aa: CASSYTGGVLFF

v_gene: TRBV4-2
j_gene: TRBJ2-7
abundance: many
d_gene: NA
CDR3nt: TGTGCCAGCAGCGACGACTCGAACTACGAGCAGTACTTC
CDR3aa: CASSDDSNYEQYF

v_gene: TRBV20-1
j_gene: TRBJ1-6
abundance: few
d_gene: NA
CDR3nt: TGCAGTGCTAAAGGACGGCTCAATTCACCCCTCCACTTT
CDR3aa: CSAKGRLNSPLHF

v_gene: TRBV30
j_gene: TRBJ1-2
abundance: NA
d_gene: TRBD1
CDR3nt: TGTGCCCGGTACAGGGGAGGCTATGGCTACACCTTC
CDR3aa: CARYRGGYGYTF

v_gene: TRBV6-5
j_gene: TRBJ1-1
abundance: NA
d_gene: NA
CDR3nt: TGTGCCAGCCGCCTTTACATGCACACTGAAGCTTTCTTT
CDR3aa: CASRLYMHTEAFF

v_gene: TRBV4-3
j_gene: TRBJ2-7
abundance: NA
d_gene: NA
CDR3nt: TGCGCCAGCAGCCAAGATCGTCACAGCACCTACGAGCAGTACTTC
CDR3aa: CASSQDRHSTYEQYF

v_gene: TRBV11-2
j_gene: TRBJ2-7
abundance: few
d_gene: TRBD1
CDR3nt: TGTGCCAGCAGCTTCGGGACAGGGGACCGAGAGCAGTACTTC
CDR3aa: CASSFGTGDREQYF

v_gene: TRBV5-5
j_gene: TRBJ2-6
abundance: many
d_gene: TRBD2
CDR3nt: TGTGCCAGCAGCTTGCTAGCGGGAGTTGGTGGGGCCAACGTCCTGACTTTC
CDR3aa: CASSLLAGVGGANVLTF

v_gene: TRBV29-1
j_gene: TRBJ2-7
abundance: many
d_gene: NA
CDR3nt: TGCAGCGTTGAAAGTTCTGGAGAAGGGGGTTACGAGCAGTACTTC
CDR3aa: CSVESSGEGGYEQYF

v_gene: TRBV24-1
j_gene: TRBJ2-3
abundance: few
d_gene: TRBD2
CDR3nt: TGTGCCACCAGTGACCCCGGGACTAGCGGGGTGGCAGGGCCAGATACGCAGTATTTT
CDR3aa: CATSDPGTSGVAGPDTQYF

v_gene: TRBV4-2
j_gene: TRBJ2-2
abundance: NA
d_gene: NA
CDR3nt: TGTGCCAGCAGCCAAGAACCAGGAATAACCGGGGAGCTGTTTTTT
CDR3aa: CASSQEPGITGELFF

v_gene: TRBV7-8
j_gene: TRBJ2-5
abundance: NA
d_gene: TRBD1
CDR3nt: TGTGCCAGCAGCTTAGTATGGGGGGGGGGACAGGGGGCTGAGACCCAGTACTTC
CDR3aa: CASSLVWGGGQGAETQYF

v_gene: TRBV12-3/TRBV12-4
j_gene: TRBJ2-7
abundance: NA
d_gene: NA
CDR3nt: TGTGCCAGCAGTTTATACGGGACAAGGTACGAGCAGTACTTC
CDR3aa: CASSLYGTRYEQYF

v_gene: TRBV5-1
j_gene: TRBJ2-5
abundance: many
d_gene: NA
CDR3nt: TGCGCCAGCAGCTTTGGAGGGTTAGGGGAGACCCAGTACTTC
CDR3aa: CASSFGGLGETQYF

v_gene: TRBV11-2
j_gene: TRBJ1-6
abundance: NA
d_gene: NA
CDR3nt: TGTGCCAGCAGCTTAGATCGGGGAAGCTCCTATAATTCACCCCTCCACTTT
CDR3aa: CASSLDRGSSYNSPLHF

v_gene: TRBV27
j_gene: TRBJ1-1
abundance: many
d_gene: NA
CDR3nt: TGTGCCAGCAGTCTTATAGTAGGCTCGAACACTGAAGCTTTCTTT
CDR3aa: CASSLIVGSNTEAFF

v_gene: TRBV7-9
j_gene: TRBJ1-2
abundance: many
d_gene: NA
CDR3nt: TGTGCCAGCAGCCCCCCCGGACAGAGAAGCTATGGCTACACCTTC
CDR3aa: CASSPPGQRSYGYTF

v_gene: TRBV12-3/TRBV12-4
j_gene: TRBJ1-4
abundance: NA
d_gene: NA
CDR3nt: TGTGCCAGCAGTTTGTCTGGAACTAATGAAGAACTGTTTTTT
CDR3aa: CASSLSGTNEELFF

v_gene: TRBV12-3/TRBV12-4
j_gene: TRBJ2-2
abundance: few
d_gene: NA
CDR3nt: TGTGCCAGCAGTTTTTTCGGGGCGAACACCGGGGAGCTGTTTTTT
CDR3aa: CASSFFGANTGELFF

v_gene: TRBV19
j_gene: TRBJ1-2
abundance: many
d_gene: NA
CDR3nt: TGTGCCAGTAGTGGGCAGGGGTTTGGCTACACCTTC
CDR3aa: CASSGQGFGYTF

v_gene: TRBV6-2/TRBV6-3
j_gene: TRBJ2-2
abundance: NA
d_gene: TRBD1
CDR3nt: TGTGCCAGCAGTCTACAGGGGTACGGGGAGCTGTTTTTT
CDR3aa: CASSLQGYGELFF

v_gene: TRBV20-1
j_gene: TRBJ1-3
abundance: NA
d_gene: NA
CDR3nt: TGCAGTGCTCGACAGGTCTCTGGAAACACCATATATTTT
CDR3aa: CSARQVSGNTIYF

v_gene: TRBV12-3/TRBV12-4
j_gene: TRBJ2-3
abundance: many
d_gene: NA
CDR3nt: TGTGCCAGCAGTTTACGTCCCGATACGCAGTATTTT
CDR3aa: CASSLRPDTQYF

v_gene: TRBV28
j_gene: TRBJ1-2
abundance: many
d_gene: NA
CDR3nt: TGTGCCAGCAGTTTAATTCGTTATAATGTGGATGGCTACACCTTC
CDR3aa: CASSLIRYNVDGYTF

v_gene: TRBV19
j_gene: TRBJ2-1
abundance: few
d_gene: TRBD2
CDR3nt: TGTGCCAGTAGCCCCTGGGGGACTAGCGGGGGGTTTGAGCAGTTCTTC
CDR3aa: CASSPWGTSGGFEQFF

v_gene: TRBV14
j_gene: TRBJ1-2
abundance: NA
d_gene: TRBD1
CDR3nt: TGTGCCAGCAGCCAAGAGGGGACAGCAAGCCATGGCTACACCTTC
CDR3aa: CASSQEGTASHGYTF

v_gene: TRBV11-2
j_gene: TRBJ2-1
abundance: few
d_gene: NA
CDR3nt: TGTGCCAGCAGCTTAGAGCAGACTACCTACAATGAGCAGTTCTTC
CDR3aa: CASSLEQTTYNEQFF

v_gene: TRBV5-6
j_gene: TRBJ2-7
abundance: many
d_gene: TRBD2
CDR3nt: TGTGCCAGCAGCTTAAGACTAGCGGGACCCTACGAGCAGTACTTC
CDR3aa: CASSLRLAGPYEQYF

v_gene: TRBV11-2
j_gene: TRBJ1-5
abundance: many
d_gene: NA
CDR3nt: TGTGCCAGCAGCTTAGAAGGGGCAGACCACCAGCATTTT
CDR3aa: CASSLEGADHQHF

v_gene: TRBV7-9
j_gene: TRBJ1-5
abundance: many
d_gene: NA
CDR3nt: TGTGCCAGCAGCTTAAATGGCCCCAATCAGCCCCAGCATTTT
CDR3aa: CASSLNGPNQPQHF

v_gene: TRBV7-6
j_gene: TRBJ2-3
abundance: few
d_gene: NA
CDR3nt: TGTGCCAGCAGCTTAGCACTGTCGGGGGCGCATGGAGATACGCAGTATTTT
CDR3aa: CASSLALSGAHGDTQYF

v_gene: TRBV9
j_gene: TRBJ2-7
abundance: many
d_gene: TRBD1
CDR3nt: TGTGCCAGCAGCGTAGGCAGGGGGAGCTCCTACGAGCAGTACTTC
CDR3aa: CASSVGRGSSYEQYF

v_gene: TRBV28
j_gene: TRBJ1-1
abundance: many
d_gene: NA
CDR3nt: TGTGCCAGCAGCTCCTTTAGGCGAGGGGAGTTAGACACTGAAGCTTTCTTT
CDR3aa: CASSSFRRGELDTEAFF

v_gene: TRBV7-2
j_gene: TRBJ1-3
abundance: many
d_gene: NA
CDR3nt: TGTGCCAGCAGCTACGACAGCAGCTCTGGAAACACCATATATTTT
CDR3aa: CASSYDSSSGNTIYF

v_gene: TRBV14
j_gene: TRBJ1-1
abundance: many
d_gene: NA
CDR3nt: TGTGCCAGCGGATCTGTGGCAGGGGCCACTGAAGCTTTCTTT
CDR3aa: CASGSVAGATEAFF

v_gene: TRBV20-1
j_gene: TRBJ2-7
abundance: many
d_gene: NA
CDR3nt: TGCAGTGCTAGAGATAAAGAGTCACCCAGCCTTAACTACGAGCAGTACTTC
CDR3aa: CSARDKESPSLNYEQYF

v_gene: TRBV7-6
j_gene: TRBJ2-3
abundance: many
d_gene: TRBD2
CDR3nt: TGTGCCAGCAGCTTAGCCCGGGAGGAGAATCGAGATACGCAGTATTTT
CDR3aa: CASSLAREENRDTQYF

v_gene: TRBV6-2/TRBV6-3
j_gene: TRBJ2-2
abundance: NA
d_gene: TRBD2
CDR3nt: TGTGCCAGCAGTTTTTTACCCGGGACTAGCGGGGACACCGGGGAGCTGTTTTTT
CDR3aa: CASSFLPGTSGDTGELFF

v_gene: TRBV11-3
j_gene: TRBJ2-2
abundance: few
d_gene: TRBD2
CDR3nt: TGTGCCAGCAGCTACCTAGCGGGGGTCGGCGGGGAGCTGTTTTTT
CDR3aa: CASSYLAGVGGELFF

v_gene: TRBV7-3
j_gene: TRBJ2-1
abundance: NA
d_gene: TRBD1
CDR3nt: TGTGCCAGCAGCGTCACAGGGGGTGATGAGCGGTTCTTT
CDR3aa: CASSVTGGDERFF

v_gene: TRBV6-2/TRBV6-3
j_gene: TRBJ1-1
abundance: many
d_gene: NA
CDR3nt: TGTGCCAGCAGTTCCACAACGGGGGGAACTGAAGCTTTCTTT
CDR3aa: CASSSTTGGTEAFF

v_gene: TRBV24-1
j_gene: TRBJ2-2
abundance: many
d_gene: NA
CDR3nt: TGTGCCACCAGTGACAGGGCGAACACCGGGGAGCTGTTTTTT
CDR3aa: CATSDRANTGELFF

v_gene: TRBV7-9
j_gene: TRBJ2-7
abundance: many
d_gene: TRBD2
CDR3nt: TGTGCCAGCAGCTTAGAATTGGGGACTATCAGCTACGAGCAGTACTTC
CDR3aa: CASSLELGTISYEQYF

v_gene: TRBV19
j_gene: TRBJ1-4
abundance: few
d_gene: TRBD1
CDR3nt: TGTGCCAGTAGTTGGACAGGGGGAGCCAATAATGAAAAACTGTTTTTT
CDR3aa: CASSWTGGANNEKLFF

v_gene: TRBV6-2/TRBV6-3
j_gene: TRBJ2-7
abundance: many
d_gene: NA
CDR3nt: TGTGCCAGCAGTTACTGGGGACCAATCTACGAGCAGTACTTC
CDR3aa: CASSYWGPIYEQYF

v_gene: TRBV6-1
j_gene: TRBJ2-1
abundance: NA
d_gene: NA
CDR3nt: TGTGCCAGCAGTGAATTCGAAGGGGCCAGCTCCTACAATGAGCAGTTCTTC
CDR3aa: CASSEFEGASSYNEQFF